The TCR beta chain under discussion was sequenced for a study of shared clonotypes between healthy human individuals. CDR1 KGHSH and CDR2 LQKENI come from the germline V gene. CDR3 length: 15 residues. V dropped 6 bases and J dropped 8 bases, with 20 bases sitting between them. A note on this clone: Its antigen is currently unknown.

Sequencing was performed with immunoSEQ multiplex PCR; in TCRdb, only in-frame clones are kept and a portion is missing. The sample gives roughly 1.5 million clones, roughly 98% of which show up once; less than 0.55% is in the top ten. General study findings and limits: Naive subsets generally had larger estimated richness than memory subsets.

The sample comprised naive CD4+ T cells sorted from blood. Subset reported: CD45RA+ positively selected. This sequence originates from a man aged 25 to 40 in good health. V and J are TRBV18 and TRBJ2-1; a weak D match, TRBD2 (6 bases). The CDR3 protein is CASSYPKAGRYEQFF. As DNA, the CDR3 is TGTGCCAGCTCGTATCCCAAGGCGGGACGTTATGAGCAGTTCTTC.